The 26 T cell receptor beta chains in this list originate from one sample, sequenced in a study of HIV-infected children after antiretroviral therapy interruption. A 3' RACE protocol on RNA, with unique molecular identifiers, produced the TCR library. TCRdb re-derived calls from the 3' RACE reads in MiXCR, one entry per CDR3 protein. This sample yields around 16,000 distinct CDR3 sequences, of which 3.4% are seen a single time; around 5% belongs to the top ten. Treatment: PENTA 11 planned treatment interruption arm or continuous ART arm. The input for sequencing was CD45RA+ CD4+ T cells from PBMCs, taken from a donor given antiretroviral therapy, either interrupted or continuous. Subset described: naive CD4+ CD45RA+ CD45RO- T cells. All receptors derive from a child aged 2-17 years with HIV.

Judged by abundance, this clonotype is medium-sized (0.01 to 0.1%). This rearrangement joins TRBV2 to TRBJ2-7; the match to TRBD1 covers 8 bases. Germline loops: CDR1 SNHLY, CDR2 FYNNEI. V shed 5 bases and J 2 bases; nucleotides not matched to a gene: 8. The CDR3 is 15 amino acids. The CDR3 DNA follows: TGTGCCAGCAGTTTTATAAGGACAGGGACCTACGAGCAGTACTTC. Its translation: CASSFIRTGTYEQYF.

This clonotype has ten or more counts. The chain is built from TRBV28 and TRBJ1-3, with D maybe TRBD1 (6 bases). V was shortened by 1 base and J by 2 bases, with 18 bases between the two germline ends. This CDR3 contains 18 residues. The germline V gene encodes CDR1 MDHEN and CDR2 SYDVKM. CDR3 sequence reads: CASSLYHGVSGAGNTIYF. DNA of the CDR3: TGTGCCAGCAGTTTATATCACGGAGTATCAGGGGCTGGAAACACCATATATTTT. Using reference TRBV28 and TRBJ1-3 for the parts outside the CDR3, the full variable domain is DVKVTQSSRYLVKRTGEKVFLECVQDMDHENMFWYRQDPGLGLRLIYFSYDVKMKEKGDIPEGYSVSREKKERFSLILESASTNQTSMYLCASSLYHGVSGAGNTIYFGEGSWLTVV.

This clonotype was seen ten or more times. The V call is TRBV2, the J call TRBJ2-1, with 12 bases lining up with TRBD2. This CDR3 has 15 residues. V was pared by 4 bases and J by 6 bases, with 4 bases of the junction left unmatched. Germline V gene lookup returns CDR1 SNHLY and CDR2 FYNNEI. CDR3 bases: TGTGCCAGCAGTGTAGAGACTAGCGGGAGCAATGAGCAGTTCTTC. Its translation is CASSVETSGSNEQFF.

This clonotype was counted many times. The J gene is TRBJ2-3, the V gene TRBV29-1, with a possible D match to TRBD2 (6 bases). V was cut by 6 bases and J by 0 bases, with 13 bases left in between. Germline V gene data show CDR1 as SQVTM and CDR2 as ANQGSEA. CDR3 length: 14 residues. CDR3 sequence: CSVEGTASTDTQYF. CDR3 coding DNA: TGCAGCGTGGAGGGGACGGCTAGCACAGATACGCAGTATTTT.

Many counts were recorded for this clonotype. The V gene is TRBV11-2, the J gene TRBJ2-5, with 7 bases lining up with TRBD1. Germline CDR1 is SGHAT and CDR2 is FQNNGV. The CDR3 is 14 amino acids. Trimming removed 2 bases from V and 3 bases from J; junction bases left unmatched: 3. CDR3 sequence reads: CASSLLGQEETQYF. CDR3 sequence (DNA): TGTGCCAGCAGCTTACTAGGACAGGAAGAGACCCAGTACTTC.

This clonotype has ten or more counts. The chain combines TRBV28 with TRBJ1-1, with 8 bases identical to TRBD1. CDR3 size: 14 residues. The junction had 7 bases not matched to a gene; V was cut back by 5 bases and J by 5 bases. In germline, CDR1 is MDHEN, CDR2 SYDVKM. CDR3 sequence (DNA): TGTGCCAGCAGTCCACGGACAGGGTATACTGAAGCTTTCTTT. It translates to CASSPRTGYTEAFF.

This clonotype was counted at least ten times. This sequence joins TRBV6-1 and TRBJ2-7, with TRBD1 as a possible D gene (5 bases). Per germline, CDR1 MNHNS and CDR2 SASEGT. V gave up 2 bases and J gave up 3 bases, with 11 bases separating them. CDR3 length: 14 amino acids. The CDR3 loop is CASSERRGNYEQYF. The CDR3 DNA follows: TGTGCCAGCAGTGAACGTAGGGGAAACTACGAGCAGTACTTC.

This clonotype has ten or more counts. The rearrangement joins TRBV28 to TRBJ2-1; TRBD1 is a possible D gene (6 bases). This CDR3 has 15 amino acids. Germline CDR1 reads MDHEN; CDR2 reads SYDVKM. Trimming took off 6 bases at V and 3 bases at J, with 15 bases between the two ends. The CDR3 DNA reads as TGTGCCAGCAGCCCCGCCAGGGGCAGCTACAATGAGCAGTTCTTC. Translated: CASSPARGSYNEQFF.

This chain joins TRBV7-9 and TRBJ1-4; no clear D. The length of the CDR3 is 17 residues. V was trimmed by 5 bases and J by 0 bases, leaving 16 bases between them. The germline V gene encodes CDR1 SEHNR and CDR2 FQNEAQ (reference sequence). The CDR3 nucleotides read TGTGCCAGCAGCCCCGCTTTCCGCCTTGCAACTAATGAAAAACTGTTTTTT. Protein product: CASSPAFRLATNEKLFF.

There are many counts of this clonotype. This chain uses TRBV10-3 with TRBJ2-3; D is tentatively TRBD1 or TRBD2 (5 bases each). From germline, CDR1 is ENHRY and CDR2 SYGVKD. This CDR3 has 13 residues. The germline V and J ends were trimmed by 6 bases and 5 bases, with 12 bases remaining between them. In DNA form, the CDR3 reads TGTGCCATCAGCCCCGAGGGGAGAGATACGCAGTATTTT. Translation gives CAISPEGRDTQYF.

This clonotype is medium-sized. The chain combines TRBV4-1 with TRBJ2-3; 7 bases map to TRBD1. With 4 bases clipped from V and 5 bases from J, the junction kept 12 bases outside the gene matches. The CDR3 totals 16 residues. CDR1 is MGHRA and CDR2 is YSYEKL in the germline V gene. CDR3 protein: CASSRLMGQLEDTQYF. CDR3 bases: TGCGCCAGCAGCCGTCTGATGGGACAGCTGGAAGATACGCAGTATTTT.

This clonotype has ten or more counts. This rearrangement joins TRBV7-2 to TRBJ1-5; D gene unclear. V dropped 2 bases and J dropped 4 bases, with 6 bases sitting between them. Germline V gives CDR1 SGHTA, CDR2 FQGNSA. This CDR3 is 13 amino acids long. In nucleotides, the CDR3 is TGTGCCAGCAGCTTAAAGGGTAATCAGCCCCAGCATTTT. Its protein product is CASSLKGNQPQHF. Filled out from reference TRBV7-2 and TRBJ1-5, the complete variable domain reads GAGVSQSPSNKVTEKGKDVELRCDPISGHTALYWYRQSLGQGLEFLIYFQGNSAPDKSGLPSDRFSAERTGGSVSTLTIQRTQQEDSAVYLCASSLKGNQPQHFGDGTRLSIL.

This clonotype was counted ten times or more. The chain uses TRBV5-6 and TRBJ1-3; D remains ambiguous. Trimming left V 4 bases short and J 0 bases short, with 5 bases between. CDR1 is SGHDT, CDR2 YYEEEE, per germline. The CDR3 sequence is 13 residues long. CDR3 nucleotides: TGTGCCAGCAGCAACCCCTCTGGAAACACCATATATTTT. Protein product: CASSNPSGNTIYF. Together with reference TRBV5-6 and TRBJ1-3, the CDR3 gives the full variable domain: DAGVTQSPTHLIKTRGQQVTLRCSPKSGHDTVSWYQQALGQGPQFIFQYYEEEERQRGNFPDRFSGHQFPNYSSELNVNALLLGDSALYLCASSNPSGNTIYFGEGSWLTVV.

This clonotype was recorded many times. The chain combines TRBV5-6 with TRBJ1-5; the D gene is possibly TRBD1 (5 bases). Germline lookup yields CDR1 SGHDT and CDR2 YYEEEE. This CDR3 has 15 amino acids. Trimming took 3 bases from V and 3 from J, leaving 13 bases between them. DNA of the CDR3: TGTGCCAGCAGCTCGGTGGGACGGATCAATCAGCCCCAGCATTTT. Translated, it gives CASSSVGRINQPQHF. The whole variable domain, remainder taken from reference TRBV5-6 and TRBJ1-5, is DAGVTQSPTHLIKTRGQQVTLRCSPKSGHDTVSWYQQALGQGPQFIFQYYEEEERQRGNFPDRFSGHQFPNYSSELNVNALLLGDSALYLCASSSVGRINQPQHFGDGTRLSIL.

This clonotype has a count of ten or more. The chain carries TRBV5-1 and TRBJ2-7; D is ambiguous. This CDR3 has 13 amino acids. Trimming took off 0 bases at V and 3 bases at J, with 7 bases between the two ends. Germline loops: CDR1 SGHRS, CDR2 YFSETQ. CDR3 nucleotides: TGCGCCAGCAGCTTGGGTACGCTCTACGAGCAGTACTTC. Translation: CASSLGTLYEQYF.

V is TRBV20-1 and J is TRBJ2-5; the D is unclear. This CDR3 has 14 residues. The V gene's germline CDR1 is DFQATT and CDR2 SNEGSKA (reference sequence). Trimming shortened V by 1 base and J by 2 bases, and 11 bases separated the two germline ends. CDR3 sequence (DNA): TGCAGTGCTAGAGTCGGCCGTACTCAAGAGACCCAGTACTTC. Amino acid sequence: CSARVGRTQETQYF.

This clonotype occurred many times. The rearrangement links TRBV7-8 to TRBJ2-3, with 8 bases that match TRBD1. Per germline, CDR1 SGHVS and CDR2 FQNEAQ. V was clipped by 5 bases and J by 6 bases; unmatched bases: 7. The CDR3 has 14 residues. The CDR3 loop reads CASSSQGAWDTQYF. The CDR3 DNA reads as TGTGCCAGCAGCAGCCAGGGGGCCTGGGATACGCAGTATTTT.

In this sample, this clonotype turned up many times. The chain has TRBV7-2 and TRBJ2-7; tentatively, D is TRBD2 (7 bases). Looked up from germline, CDR1 is SGHTA and CDR2 is FQGNSA. Trimming took off 2 bases at V and 2 bases at J, with 10 bases between the two ends. This CDR3 region has 14 residues. The CDR3, as DNA: TGTGCCAGCAGCTTATGGGGGGGGCCCTACGAGCAGTACTTC. The encoded protein is CASSLWGGPYEQYF. Supplemented by reference TRBV7-2 and TRBJ2-7, the full variable domain reads GAGVSQSPSNKVTEKGKDVELRCDPISGHTALYWYRQSLGQGLEFLIYFQGNSAPDKSGLPSDRFSAERTGGSVSTLTIQRTQQEDSAVYLCASSLWGGPYEQYFGPGTRLTVT.

This clonotype occurred many times. The genes are TRBV20-1 and TRBJ1-5; 8 bases map to TRBD1. CDR1 is DFQATT, CDR2 SNEGSKA, per germline (reference sequence). Germline trimming cut 0 bases from V and 6 bases from J; bases unmatched to any gene: 13. The CDR3 loop spans 17 amino acids. The CDR3 spells CSARDKGPGGIIQPQHF. CDR3 bases: TGCAGTGCTAGAGATAAGGGGCCAGGGGGCATCATTCAGCCCCAGCATTTT.

This clonotype was found many times. This rearrangement joins TRBV18 to TRBJ2-7, with no clear D. The CDR3 sequence is 14 residues long. CDR1 is KGHSH, CDR2 LQKENI, per germline. V dropped 0 bases and J dropped 1 base, with 7 bases sitting between them. The chain's CDR3 is CASSPPARSYEQYF. The CDR3, as DNA: TGTGCCAGCTCACCACCGGCCAGATCCTACGAGCAGTACTTC. The entire variable domain, with the rest obtained from reference TRBV18 and TRBJ2-7, is as follows: NAGVMQNPRHLVRRRGQEARLRCSPMKGHSHVYWYRQLPEEGLKFMVYLQKENIIDESGMPKERFSAEFPKEGPSILRIQQVVRGDSAAYFCASSPPARSYEQYFGPGTRLTVT.

This clonotype has a count of ten or more. J is TRBJ2-2 and V is TRBV28; no definite D call. The CDR3 has 13 residues. V gave up 7 bases and J gave up 0 bases, with 6 bases separating them. Germline loops: CDR1 MDHEN, CDR2 SYDVKM. The CDR3 nucleotides are TGTGCCAGCAATCGTCCGAACACCGGGGAGCTGTTTTTT. It specifies CASNRPNTGELFF.

At least ten counts were recorded for this clonotype. The chain employs TRBV29-1 and TRBJ1-1; D ambiguous. With 4 bases removed from V and 1 base from J, the gap between germline ends came to 7 bases. The germline V gene encodes CDR1 SQVTM and CDR2 ANQGSEA. This CDR3 is built from 12 residues. The CDR3 here is CSVARSNTEAFF. The CDR3 nucleotides are TGCAGCGTTGCACGGTCGAACACTGAAGCTTTCTTT.

This clonotype was counted at least ten times. The genes are TRBV2 and TRBJ2-7, with 8 positions matching TRBD2. Trimming removed 1 base from V and 4 bases from J; junction bases left unmatched: 3. From germline, CDR1 is SNHLY and CDR2 FYNNEI. There are 14 residues in the CDR3. CDR3 nucleotides: TGTGCCAGCAGTGAAGAGCGGGGGATTTACGAGCAGTACTTC. Protein: CASSEERGIYEQYF.

This clonotype was counted many times. This CDR3 reads CSASRAGSSYNEQFF. CDR3 in DNA: TGCAGTGCTAGTCGGGCGGGGAGCTCCTACAATGAGCAGTTCTTC. The J gene is TRBJ2-1, the V gene TRBV20-1; tentative D call: TRBD2 (6 bases). Trimming shortened V by 3 bases and J by 0 bases, and 12 bases separated the two germline ends. This CDR3 spans 15 amino acids. The germline V gene encodes CDR1 DFQATT and CDR2 SNEGSKA (reference sequence).

The sample holds many counts of this clonotype. The chain employs TRBV6-1 and TRBJ1-1; D is unclear. Germline CDR1 and CDR2: MNHNS and SASEGT. The CDR3 spans 11 residues. Between the trimmed V and J ends, which lost 6 bases and 8 bases, there was a span of 10 bases. The DNA for the CDR3 is TGTGCCAGCAGGTCCCGAAACGAAGCTTTCTTT. Encoded protein: CASRSRNEAFF.

By its share, this clonotype is medium-sized. The rearrangement links TRBV7-2 to TRBJ2-7, with TRBD2 matching 8 bases. This CDR3 spans 14 amino acids. Germline loops: CDR1 SGHTA, CDR2 FQGNSA. The V gene end was trimmed by 5 bases and the J gene end by 2 bases; junction bases not matched to a gene: 5. CDR3 sequence (DNA): TGTGCCAGCAGCGATACTAGCGGCCCCTACGAGCAGTACTTC. Translated, it gives CASSDTSGPYEQYF.